The 3 T cell receptor beta chains below were found in one sample sequenced in a study of cytomegalovirus exposure and HLA in healthy donors. Vbeta (60) and Jbeta (13) primers were used in the PCR. The repertoire was sequenced with immunoSEQ multiplex PCR; TCRdb's copy has only in-frame clones and lacks some. The sample gives around 100,000 clones, around 77% of which show up once; approximately 5% is in the top ten. The material sequenced was PBMCs. The receptors were gathered from a woman under 40 in good health and CMV-seropositive.

The chain employs TRBV5-4 and TRBJ2-3, with TRBD2 matching over 10 bases. CDR3 length equals 15 residues. CDR1 and CDR2 from the germline V gene are SGHNT and YYREEE (reference sequence). V dropped 3 bases and J dropped 5; count of bases not matched to a gene: 6. DNA for the CDR3: TGTGCCAGCAGCTCCAGCGGGGGGGGTGAAGATACGCAGTATTTT. Protein product: CASSSSGGGEDTQYF.

The chain carries TRBV6-6 and TRBJ1-1, with no clear D. CDR3 size: 13 residues. Germline V gene data show CDR1 as MNHNY and CDR2 as SVGAGI (reference sequence). The ends were cut back, 4 bases at V and 4 bases at J, with 10 bases in the middle. The chain's CDR3 is CASSSVSGTEAFF. In nucleotides, the CDR3 is TGTGCCAGCAGTTCCGTGTCAGGCACTGAAGCTTTCTTT.

V and J are TRBV30 and TRBJ2-7, with 10 bases lining up with TRBD2. Germline assignment: CDR1 GTSNPN and CDR2 SVGIG (reference sequence). CDR3 length equals 14 residues. V shed 6 bases and J 7 bases; nucleotides not matched to a gene: 12. The CDR3 nucleotides read TGTGCCTGCTCACAAACTAGCGGGATAGGAGAGCAGTACTTC. Translated, it gives CACSQTSGIGEQYF.